This is a list of T cell receptor beta chains from one sample in a study of T cells in Graves' hyperthyroidism and ophthalmopathy. Each CDR3 protein is one row after TCRdb ran MiXCR on the multiplex PCR reads. The repertoire consists of about 420,000 distinct CDR3 sequences, with approximately 13% occurring once and the leading ten covering about 5%. What was sequenced was blood. The source is a woman under 30 with Graves' hyperthyroidism. Each CDR3 is given with its conserved first and last residue. The D gene is left open where the match is weak. Some rows mark clone size as missing; the rest say once, few, many or name a class of expanded clone.

d_call j_call clone_size v_call cdr3_length cdr3_nt cdr3_aa
TRBD2 TRBJ2-1 many TRBV6-1 15 TGTGCCAGCAGTGAAGAACTAGCGGGAGGCAGTGAGCAGTTCTTC CASSEELAGGSEQFF
TRBD2 TRBJ2-3 . TRBV19 17 TGTGCCAGTACCGCTCCCGGGACTAGCATATCGGCAGATACGCAGTATTTT CASTAPGTSISADTQYF
TRBD1 TRBJ2-7 . TRBV19 13 TGTGCCAGTAGTATAACAGGGGGCTACGAGCAGTACTTC CASSITGGYEQYF
. TRBJ2-5 . TRBV7-8 14 TGTGCCAGCAGCGGGGGGACTCGAGGGGAGACCCAGTACTTC CASSGGTRGETQYF
TRBD1 TRBJ1-3 few TRBV9 15 TGTGCCAGCAGCGTAGGGGACAGGGCCGGAAACACCATATATTTT CASSVGDRAGNTIYF
. TRBJ2-1 many TRBV6-1 12 TGTGCCAGCAGTCACAGGGACTATGAGCAGTTCTTC CASSHRDYEQFF
. TRBJ2-1 . TRBV29-1 11 TGCAGCGTACCCCATCTTGGTGAGCAGTTCTTC CSVPHLGEQFF
. TRBJ2-5 few TRBV9 14 TGTGCCAGCAGCGTTTCAGGGAACCCAGAGACCCAGTACTTC CASSVSGNPETQYF
. TRBJ1-1 many TRBV28 13 TGTGCCAGCAGAATCCATGGACAGTCTAGGACTTTCTTT CASRIHGQSRTFF
. TRBJ2-1 . TRBV7-9 16 TGTGCCAGCAGCTTTGATATTGGACAGAACGGCAATGAGCAGTTCTTC CASSFDIGQNGNEQFF
TRBD2 TRBJ2-7 many TRBV3-1 14 TGTGCCAGCAGCCAAGTCCCAACTAGCGGCGAGCAGTACTTC CASSQVPTSGEQYF
. TRBJ1-2 . TRBV3-1 14 TGTGCCAGCAGCCCCCAAGGACAGTTCTATGGCTACACCTTC CASSPQGQFYGYTF
. TRBJ2-7 . TRBV19 14 TGTGCCAGTAGCCCGGTAGGGTACTACGGCGAGCAGTACTTC CASSPVGYYGEQYF
. TRBJ2-3 many TRBV7-2 13 TGTGCCAGCAGCAATAGACACACAGATACGCAGTATTTT CASSNRHTDTQYF
TRBD2 TRBJ2-7 . TRBV20-1 14 TGCAGTGCTGGACCTTCCGGGAGGGCCTCGGAGCAGTACTTC CSAGPSGRASEQYF
. TRBJ2-7 few TRBV12-3/TRBV12-4 13 TGTGCCAGCAGTTTAATGGCCTCCTACGAGCAGTACTTC CASSLMASYEQYF
TRBD2 TRBJ2-7 . TRBV4-3 17 TGCGCCAGCAGCCAAGAATATCCGGGACTAGCGGACTACGAGCAGTACTTC CASSQEYPGLADYEQYF
. TRBJ2-3 few TRBV5-1 15 TGCGCCAGCTCCCGGGACACCTTTAGCACAGATACGCAGTATTTT CASSRDTFSTDTQYF
TRBD1 TRBJ1-4 few TRBV7-9 14 TGTGCCAGCAGCCTCGGGACAGTCAATGAAAAACTGTTTTTT CASSLGTVNEKLFF
TRBD1 TRBJ1-1 many TRBV28 15 TGTGCCAGCAGCCGACTGGACAGGGCAAACACTGAAGCTTTCTTT CASSRLDRANTEAFF
TRBD2 TRBJ2-7 many TRBV3-1 13 TGTGCCAGCAGCCAAGTGTCGGGGGGCGAGCAGTACTTC CASSQVSGGEQYF
. TRBJ2-5 . TRBV12-3/TRBV12-4 14 TGTGCCAGCAGTTTAGGCAGGGGTGAAGAGACCCAGTACTTC CASSLGRGEETQYF
TRBD2 TRBJ2-1 many TRBV10-3 17 TGTGCCATCAGTGAGTCGATCGCGGCGGGGGGGTGGAATGAGCAGTTCTTC CAISESIAAGGWNEQFF
. TRBJ1-1 . TRBV9 14 TGTGCCAGCAGCGTAGATGGGAAGGGCACTGAAGCTTTCTTT CASSVDGKGTEAFF
. TRBJ1-2 many TRBV29-1 11 TGCAGCGTGAACGCTTTCTATGGCTACACCTTC CSVNAFYGYTF
. TRBJ1-3 few TRBV27 14 TGTGCCAGCAGTTCCCCGATCTCTGGAAACACCATATATTTT CASSSPISGNTIYF
. TRBJ1-1 . TRBV20-1 14 TGCAGTGCCCTACAGGGCGGAAGTAGCGCTGAAGCTTTCTTT CSALQGGSSAEAFF
. TRBJ2-5 many TRBV7-6 15 TGTGCCAGCAGCCAAGGGACATTGTACCAAGAGACCCAGTACTTC CASSQGTLYQETQYF
TRBD1 TRBJ1-1 many TRBV2 13 TGTGCCAGCATAACGACAGGGAGCACTGAAGCTTTCTTT CASITTGSTEAFF
. TRBJ1-1 many TRBV2 16 TGTGCCAGCATTGCGGGGTTGGGCAGAGGATACACTGAAGCTTTCTTT CASIAGLGRGYTEAFF
TRBD2 TRBJ2-7 few TRBV20-1 13 TGCAGTGCACCGGTACTAGCGCAACACGAGCAGTACTTC CSAPVLAQHEQYF
. TRBJ2-1 few TRBV28 12 TGTGCCAGCAGGCCCAACTACAATGGGCAGTTCTTC CASRPNYNGQFF
. TRBJ1-3 . TRBV10-1 16 TGCGCCAGCAGTGAGTCGGGACCGAACTCTGGAAACACCATATATTTT CASSESGPNSGNTIYF
. TRBJ1-2 many TRBV29-1 12 TGCAGCGTTGACTCAGGAGTCTATGGCTACACCTTC CSVDSGVYGYTF
. TRBJ2-5 . TRBV5-1 15 TGCGCCAGCAGCTTGGCCCGGGGGCAGAGGGCTCAACAGTACTTC CASSLARGQRAQQYF
. TRBJ2-7 . TRBV9 15 TGTGCCAGCAGCGTAGGAGTTGGTACCTCCTACGAGCAGTACTTC CASSVGVGTSYEQYF
TRBD2 TRBJ2-7 . TRBV13 15 TGTGCCAGCAGCTTAGCAACTAGCGGGAGTCACGAGCAGTACTTC CASSLATSGSHEQYF
TRBD1 TRBJ2-5 few TRBV5-1 15 TGCGCCAGCAGCACCAGGACAGGGGTTGGAGAGACCCAGTACTTC CASSTRTGVGETQYF
. TRBJ2-3 many TRBV27 13 TGTGCCAGCAGTTGGACCGCCCGAGATACGCAGTATTTT CASSWTARDTQYF
. TRBJ2-1 . TRBV27 15 TGTGCCAGCAGTGGCCGGGACACCCTCTACAATGAGCAGTTCTTC CASSGRDTLYNEQFF
. TRBJ2-7 many TRBV2 12 TGTGCCAGCAGTGAATACCGGGACGAGCAGTACTTC CASSEYRDEQYF
TRBD1 TRBJ1-1 many TRBV28 16 TGTGCCAGCAGTATCACGAACAGGGGCTGGGGCACTGAAGCTTTCTTT CASSITNRGWGTEAFF
TRBD1 TRBJ1-1 many TRBV6-2/TRBV6-3 15 TGTGCCAGCAGGACAGGGGGCGCGGAGAACACTGAAGCTTTCTTT CASRTGGAENTEAFF
TRBD1 TRBJ1-5 . TRBV5-1 15 TGCGCCAGCAGTCCGACAGGGGAGGGCAATCAGCCCCAGCATTTT CASSPTGEGNQPQHF
. TRBJ1-1 few TRBV5-1 15 TGCGCCAGCAGCTTGCGGTCGGGGATGAACACTGAAGCTTTCTTT CASSLRSGMNTEAFF
TRBD1 TRBJ1-6 many TRBV12-3/TRBV12-4 15 TGTGCCAGCAGTTTAACCCCGGGACAGGGCGCGCCCCTCCACTTT CASSLTPGQGAPLHF
. TRBJ1-6 . TRBV10-2 14 TGCGCCAGCACGGGCATCAAAAGGGGGTCACCCCTCCACTTT CASTGIKRGSPLHF
TRBD1 TRBJ1-2 many TRBV3-1 14 TGTGCCAGCAGCCAAAAGCAGGGGGCCGGTGGCTACACCTTC CASSQKQGAGGYTF
. TRBJ2-3 many TRBV20-1 15 TGCAGTGCTAGAGATCGCCAGCCGCGTCTCGATACGCAGTATTTT CSARDRQPRLDTQYF
TRBD2 TRBJ2-3 many TRBV5-5 16 TGTGCCAGCAGCCGATCCCCGCGGGAGCTGGCAGATACGCAGTATTTT CASSRSPRELADTQYF
. TRBJ2-7 . TRBV5-4 15 TGTGCCAGCAGGCTCCGGGGACAAGGGCCCTACGAGCAGTACTTC CASRLRGQGPYEQYF
TRBD1 TRBJ1-2 many TRBV7-8 16 TGTGCCAGCAGCCCCACGGGACAGGGGACCAACTATGGCTACACCTTC CASSPTGQGTNYGYTF
TRBD2 TRBJ2-1 many TRBV11-1 16 TGTGCCAGCAGCTCTCGACTAGCGGGAGACTACAATGAGCAGTTCTTC CASSSRLAGDYNEQFF